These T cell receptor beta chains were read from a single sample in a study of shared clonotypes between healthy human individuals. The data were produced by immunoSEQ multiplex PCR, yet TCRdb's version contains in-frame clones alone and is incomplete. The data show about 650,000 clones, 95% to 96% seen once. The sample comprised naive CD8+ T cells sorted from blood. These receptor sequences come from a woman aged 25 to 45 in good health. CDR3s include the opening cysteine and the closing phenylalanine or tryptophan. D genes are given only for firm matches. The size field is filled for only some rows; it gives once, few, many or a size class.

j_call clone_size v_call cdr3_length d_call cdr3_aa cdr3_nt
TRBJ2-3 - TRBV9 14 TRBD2 CASSASGTGNTQYF TGTGCCAGCAGCGCTAGCGGGACGGGGAATACGCAGTATTTT
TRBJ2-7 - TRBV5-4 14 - CASSFGTQPSEQYF TGTGCCAGCAGCTTCGGGACCCAACCGTCCGAGCAGTACTTC
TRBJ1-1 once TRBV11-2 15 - CASSFRDLPLLEAFF TGTGCCAGCAGCTTCAGGGATCTACCCCTACTTGAAGCTTTCTTT
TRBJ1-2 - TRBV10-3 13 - CAISETGPYGYTF TGTGCCATCAGTGAGACAGGGCCCTATGGCTACACCTTC
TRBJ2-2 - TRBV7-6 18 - CASSPRQAALANTGELFF TGTGCCAGCAGCCCAAGACAGGCAGCACTCGCGAACACCGGGGAGCTGTTTTTT
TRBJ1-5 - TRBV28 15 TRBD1 CASSRDREGVQPQHF TGTGCCAGCAGTCGGGACAGGGAAGGGGTTCAGCCCCAGCATTTT
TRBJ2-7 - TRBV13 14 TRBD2 CASSLGAGGYEQYF TGTGCCAGCAGCTTAGGAGCGGGAGGGTACGAGCAGTACTTC
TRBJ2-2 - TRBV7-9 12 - CASSLGSGELFF TGTGCCAGCAGCTTAGGAAGCGGGGAGCTGTTTTTT
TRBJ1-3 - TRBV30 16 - CAWENGVGRTGNTIYF TGTGCCTGGGAAAACGGAGTTGGGAGAACAGGAAACACCATATATTTT
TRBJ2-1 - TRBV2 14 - CASPLSGSYNEQFF TGTGCCAGCCCCCTTAGTGGATCCTACAATGAGCAGTTCTTC
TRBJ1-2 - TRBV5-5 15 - CASSFSSLSNYGYTF TGTGCCAGCAGCTTCTCCAGCCTTTCTAACTATGGCTACACCTTC
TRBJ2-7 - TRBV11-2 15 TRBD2 CASTPATSVLYEQYF TGTGCCAGCACCCCCGCTACTAGCGTATTATACGAGCAGTACTTC
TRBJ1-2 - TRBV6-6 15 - CASSYSTGTGDGYTF TGTGCCAGCAGTTACTCCACCGGGACCGGTGATGGCTACACCTTC
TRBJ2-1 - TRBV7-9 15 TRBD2 CASTQAGGSYNEQFF TGTGCCAGCACCCAAGCGGGAGGGTCCTACAATGAGCAGTTCTTC
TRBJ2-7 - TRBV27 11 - CASSSGYEQYF TGTGCCAGCAGTTCTGGCTACGAGCAGTACTTC
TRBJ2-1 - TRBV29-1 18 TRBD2 CSVEGKSSGRESYNEQFF TGCAGCGTTGAGGGGAAGTCTAGCGGGAGGGAATCCTACAATGAGCAGTTCTTC
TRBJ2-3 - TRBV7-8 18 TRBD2 CASSLPSRGGVWTDTQYF TGTGCCAGCAGCTTACCCTCCCGGGGGGGGGTGTGGACAGATACGCAGTATTTT
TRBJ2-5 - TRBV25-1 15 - CASSEWRQGGETQYF TGTGCCAGCAGTGAATGGCGGCAGGGTGGGGAGACCCAGTACTTC
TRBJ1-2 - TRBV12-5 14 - CASVFDGTYYGYTF TGTGCTAGTGTCTTCGACGGGACCTACTATGGCTACACCTTC
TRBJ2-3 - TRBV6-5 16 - CASSYQLATSTDTQYF TGTGCCAGCAGTTACCAACTAGCTACTAGCACAGATACGCAGTATTTT
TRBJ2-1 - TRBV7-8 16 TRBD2 CASSLGTSGSSNEQFF TGTGCCAGCAGCTTGGGGACTAGCGGGAGTAGCAATGAGCAGTTCTTC
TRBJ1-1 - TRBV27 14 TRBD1 CASRPGQGWTEAFF TGTGCCAGCAGACCGGGACAGGGTTGGACTGAAGCTTTCTTT
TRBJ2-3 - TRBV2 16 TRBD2 CARGRELRVGTDTQYF TGTGCCAGGGGGCGGGAGCTCCGAGTGGGCACAGATACGCAGTATTTT
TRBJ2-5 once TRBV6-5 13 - CASSYGQLETQYF TGTGCCAGCAGTTATGGGCAGCTAGAGACCCAGTACTTC
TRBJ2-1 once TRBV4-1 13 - CASSHPDRDEQFF TGCGCCAGCAGCCACCCGGACAGAGATGAGCAGTTCTTC
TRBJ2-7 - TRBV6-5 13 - CASSLDTSYEQYF TGTGCCAGCAGCCTCGACACGTCCTACGAGCAGTACTTC
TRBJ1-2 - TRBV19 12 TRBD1 CASNYAGGGYTF TGTGCCAGTAACTACGCAGGGGGTGGCTACACCTTC
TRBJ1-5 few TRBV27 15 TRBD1 CASSLGTGGNQPQHF TGTGCCAGCAGTCTCGGGACAGGCGGAAATCAGCCCCAGCATTTT
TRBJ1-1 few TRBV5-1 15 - CASSLSIGQDTEAFF TGCGCCAGCAGCTTGAGCATAGGGCAGGACACTGAAGCTTTCTTT
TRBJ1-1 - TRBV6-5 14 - CASSYGRGPGEAFF TGTGCCAGCAGTTACGGTCGGGGGCCTGGTGAAGCTTTCTTT
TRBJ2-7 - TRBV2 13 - CASRESGSGEQYF TGTGCCAGCAGAGAAAGCGGGTCCGGCGAGCAGTACTTC
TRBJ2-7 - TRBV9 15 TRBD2 CASSVGVAGGREQYF TGTGCCAGCAGCGTAGGAGTAGCGGGGGGCCGCGAGCAGTACTTC
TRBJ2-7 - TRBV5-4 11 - CASSTDNEQYF TGTGCCAGCAGCACGGACAACGAGCAGTACTTC
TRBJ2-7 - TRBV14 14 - CASSHGQGSWEQYF TGTGCCAGCAGCCATGGTCAGGGGTCCTGGGAGCAGTACTTC
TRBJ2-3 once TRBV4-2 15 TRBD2 CASSPTSGSTDTQYF TGTGCCAGCAGCCCAACTAGCGGGAGCACAGATACGCAGTATTTT
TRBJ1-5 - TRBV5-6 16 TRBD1 CASSKGQGWSNQPQHF TGTGCCAGCAGCAAGGGACAGGGTTGGAGCAATCAGCCCCAGCATTTT
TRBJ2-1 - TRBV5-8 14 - CASSYIGGYNEQFF TGTGCCAGCAGCTATATAGGGGGTTACAATGAGCAGTTCTTC
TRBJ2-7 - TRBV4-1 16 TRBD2 CASSQGLGGGLGEQYF TGCGCCAGCAGCCAGGGGCTGGGGGGAGGACTAGGCGAGCAGTACTTC
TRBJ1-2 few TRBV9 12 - CASSVDSHGYTF TGTGCCAGCAGCGTAGATAGCCATGGCTACACCTTC
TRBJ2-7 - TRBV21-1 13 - CATREEGASEQYF TGTGCCACCCGGGAGGAGGGGGCCAGCGAGCAGTACTTC
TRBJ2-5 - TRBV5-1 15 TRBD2 CASSLGAGVEETQYF TGCGCCAGCAGCTTGGGGGCGGGAGTGGAAGAGACCCAGTACTTC
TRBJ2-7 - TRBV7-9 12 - CASSAGQSEQYF TGTGCCAGCAGCGCTGGACAGTCCGAGCAGTACTTC
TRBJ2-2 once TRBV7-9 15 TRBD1 CASSSTGVGTGELFF TGTGCCAGCAGCTCTACAGGGGTTGGAACCGGGGAGCTGTTTTTT
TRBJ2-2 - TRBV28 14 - CASSLRTVTGELFF TGTGCCAGCAGTTTAAGGACAGTGACCGGGGAGCTGTTTTTT
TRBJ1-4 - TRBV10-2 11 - CASSETGLLFF TGCGCCAGCAGTGAGACCGGTCTACTGTTTTTT
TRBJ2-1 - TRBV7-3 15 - CASSLGSAGYNEQFF TGTGCCAGCAGCTTAGGTAGCGCCGGATACAATGAGCAGTTCTTC
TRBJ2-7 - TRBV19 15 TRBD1 CASSENRGTGYEQYF TGTGCCAGTAGTGAGAACAGGGGAACAGGTTACGAGCAGTACTTC
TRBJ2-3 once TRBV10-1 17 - CASSPQKGIKPADTQYF TGCGCCAGCAGTCCACAGAAGGGCATTAAGCCGGCAGATACGCAGTATTTT
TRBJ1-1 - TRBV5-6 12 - CASSFSDTEAFF TGTGCCAGCAGCTTCTCGGACACTGAAGCTTTCTTT
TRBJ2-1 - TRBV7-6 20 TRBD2 CASSLVGLAGVGRDYNEQFF TGTGCCAGCAGCTTAGTGGGACTAGCGGGAGTGGGGCGGGACTACAATGAGCAGTTCTTC
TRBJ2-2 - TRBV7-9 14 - CASSSVTVPKELFF TGTGCCAGCAGCTCGGTCACGGTCCCTAAAGAGCTGTTTTTT
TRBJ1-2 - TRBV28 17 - CASSPPHYREEDYGYTF TGTGCCAGCAGCCCCCCGCACTACAGGGAGGAGGACTATGGCTACACCTTC
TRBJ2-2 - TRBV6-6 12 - CAGGQNTGELFF TGTGCCGGTGGACAGAACACCGGGGAGCTGTTTTTT
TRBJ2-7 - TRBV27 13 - CASSLVREDKQYF TGTGCCAGCAGTTTAGTCCGAGAGGATAAGCAGTACTTC
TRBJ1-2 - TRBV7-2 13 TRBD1 CASSLDRGYGYTF TGTGCCAGCAGCCTCGACAGGGGCTATGGCTACACCTTC
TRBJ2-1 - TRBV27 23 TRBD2 CASSFSSSSTTSGRLSDYNEQFF TGTGCCAGCAGTTTCTCATCATCCTCGACGACTAGCGGGAGACTCTCGGACTACAATGAGCAGTTCTTC
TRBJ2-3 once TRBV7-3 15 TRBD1 CASSSGTGGLDTQYF TGTGCCAGCAGCTCCGGGACAGGGGGTCTAGATACGCAGTATTTT
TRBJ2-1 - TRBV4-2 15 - CASSLGSPGVGEQFF TGTGCCAGCAGCCTTGGATCACCGGGGGTTGGTGAGCAGTTCTTC
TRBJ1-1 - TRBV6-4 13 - CASSDGSNTEAFF TGTGCCAGCAGTGACGGCTCGAACACTGAAGCTTTCTTT
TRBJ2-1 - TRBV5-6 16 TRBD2 CASSLGLAGGLQEQFF TGTGCCAGCAGCTTGGGACTAGCGGGAGGGCTTCAGGAGCAGTTCTTC